The 9 T cell receptor beta chains reported below all come from one sample, sequenced in a study of spatial heterogeneity in lung cancer. Study-wide findings and caveats: Counts of expanded intratumoral alpha and beta TCRs tracked tumor mutation counts.

Their antigens remain unidentified. TCRdb redid the calling of the 5' RACE reads with MiXCR, one entry per CDR3 protein. The sample includes roughly 5,700 distinct CDR3 sequences, roughly 29% seen only once; the top ten take approximately 23%. Sample time point: sample taken at primary tumor resection. The sample consisted of lung tumor tissue, taken at surgery. Receptor source: a male donor with early-stage non-small cell lung cancer.

This clonotype ranks as medium-sized (0.01 to 0.1%). This chain uses TRBV7-3 with TRBJ1-1; TRBD1 matches 8 bases. Per the germline V gene, CDR1 is SGHTA and CDR2 is FQGTGA. The CDR3 spans 13 residues. V was clipped by 8 bases and J by 3 bases; unmatched bases: 5. This chain's CDR3 is CASGADRDTEAFF. DNA of the CDR3: TGTGCCAGCGGGGCGGACAGGGACACTGAAGCTTTCTTT.

This clonotype has at least ten counts. The junction departs from the called germline gene at one end, perhaps through a read error. The chain uses TRBV7-7 and TRBJ2-3; 7 bases align to TRBD2. The CDR3 spans 15 residues. Per the germline V gene, CDR1 is SSHAT and CDR2 is FNYEAQ (reference sequence). Here the CDR3 reads CASSPGTTSTDTQYF. The CDR3 bases are TGTGCTAGCAGCCCCGGGACTACTAGCACAGATACGCAGTATTTT.

By sample fraction, this clonotype is medium-sized. This chain links TRBV10-3 with TRBJ2-7, with D tentatively TRBD2 (5 bases). Trimming took off 4 bases at V and 2 bases at J, with 9 bases between the two ends. The CDR3 sequence is 13 residues long. Germline lookup yields CDR1 ENHRY and CDR2 SYGVKD. This CDR3 reads CAISGTGAYEQYF. The CDR3, as DNA: TGTGCCATCAGTGGGACCGGGGCCTACGAGCAGTACTTC.

In its sample, this clonotype is medium-sized. V gene TRBV10-1 combines with J gene TRBJ2-3, with TRBD2 matching over 10 bases. The CDR3 is 15 amino acids. Germline V gives CDR1 WNHNN, CDR2 SYGVQD (reference sequence). V was clipped by 5 bases and J by 5 bases; unmatched bases: 7. CDR3 region: CASSPLAGVEDTQYF. CDR3 sequence (DNA): TGCGCCAGCAGTCCTCTAGCGGGAGTGGAAGATACGCAGTATTTT.

The chain links TRBV24-1 to TRBJ2-7; D may correspond to TRBD1 or TRBD2 (5 bases each). The CDR3 consists of 14 residues. Germline-derived CDR1 and CDR2 are KGHDR and SFDVKD. V lost 5 bases to trimming and J lost 5 bases, with 15 bases between them. This chain's CDR3 is CATSGSAWGNEQYF. In DNA, the CDR3 is TGTGCCACCAGTGGGTCAGCTTGGGGGAACGAGCAGTACTTC.

This clonotype turned up a few times. The J gene is TRBJ2-4, the V gene TRBV5-1; 8 bases fit TRBD1. With V trimmed by 6 bases and J by 5 bases, 7 bases remained unmatched. The CDR3 has 14 amino acids. The germline V gene has CDR1 SGHRS and CDR2 YFSETQ. DNA of the CDR3: TGCGCCAGCACCACCACAGGGGGGCAAAACATTCAGTACTTC. Protein product: CASTTTGGQNIQYF.

The chain has TRBV29-1 and TRBJ2-7; D call uncertain. Trimming stripped 7 bases from V and 3 bases from J, with 10 bases between. The germline CDR1 and CDR2 sequences are SQVTM and ANQGSEA. The CDR3 is made up of 11 amino acids. The DNA for the CDR3 is TGCAGCGCCTCGTTGAGCTACGAGCAGTACTTC. This codes for CSASLSYEQYF.

This clonotype counts as medium-sized. The chain employs TRBV7-9 and TRBJ1-2; D unclear. The CDR3 runs to 12 residues. From germline, CDR1 is SEHNR and CDR2 FQNEAQ (reference sequence). V dropped 5 bases and J dropped 8 bases, with 12 bases sitting between them. The CDR3 here is CASSPEAPGYTF. The DNA of the CDR3 is TGTGCCAGCAGCCCAGAGGCGCCGGGCTACACCTTC.

The count of this clonotype is one. V and J are TRBV7-8 and TRBJ2-3; 9 bases match TRBD2. J was trimmed by 4 bases and V by 0 bases; bases with no gene match: 2. CDR1 and CDR2 (germline): SGHVS, FQNEAQ. The CDR3 extends over 15 amino acids. The CDR3 sequence: CASSLAAGGPDTQYF. Here the CDR3 DNA reads TGTGCCAGCAGCTTAGCCGCGGGAGGGCCAGATACGCAGTATTTT. Full variable domain (rest looked up from reference TRBV7-8 and TRBJ2-3): GAGVSQSPRYKVAKRGQDVALRCDPISGHVSLFWYQQALGQGPEFLTYFQNEAQLDKSGLPSDRFFAERPEGSVSTLKIQRTQQEDSAVYLCASSLAAGGPDTQYFGPGTRLTVL.